This entry lists 2 T cell receptor beta chains sequenced from one sample in a study of blood T cell repertoires in COVID-19. Sequencing used immunoSEQ multiplex PCR; TCRdb keeps in-frame clones, though not all of them. The table lists some 100,000 clones, almost 90% of them singletons, with 7.5% to 9.5% in the top ten. Sample: peripheral blood. The receptors derive from a woman between 65 and 79 years old with acute or convalescent COVID-19.

The chain employs TRBV19 and TRBJ1-5; D unresolved. The CDR3 length is 14 residues. Trimming stripped 7 bases from V and 6 bases from J, with 16 bases between. Germline CDR1 and CDR2: LNHDA and SQIVND (reference sequence). Here the CDR3 reads CASTSGRTPQPQHF. The CDR3 DNA reads TGTGCCAGTACCTCCGGGCGGACTCCTCAGCCCCAGCATTTT.

The chain combines TRBV19 with TRBJ2-7, with 8 bases matching TRBD2. The length of the CDR3 is 13 residues. Trimming at V came to 3 bases and at J to 4 bases, leaving 2 bases not matched to a gene. Germline assignment: CDR1 LNHDA and CDR2 SQIVND (reference sequence). The CDR3, as DNA: TGTGCCAGTAGTATGAGCGGGAGTTACGAGCAGTACTTC. This sequence encodes CASSMSGSYEQYF.